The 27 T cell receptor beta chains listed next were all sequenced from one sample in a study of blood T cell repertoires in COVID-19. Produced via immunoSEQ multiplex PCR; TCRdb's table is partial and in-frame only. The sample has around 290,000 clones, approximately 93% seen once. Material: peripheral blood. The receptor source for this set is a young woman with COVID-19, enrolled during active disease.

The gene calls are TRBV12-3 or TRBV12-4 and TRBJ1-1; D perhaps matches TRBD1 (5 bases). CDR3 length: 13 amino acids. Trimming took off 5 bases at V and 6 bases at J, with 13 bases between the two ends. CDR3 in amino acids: CASSGSGVPEAFF. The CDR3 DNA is TGTGCCAGCAGTGGCTCGGGGGTCCCTGAAGCTTTCTTT.

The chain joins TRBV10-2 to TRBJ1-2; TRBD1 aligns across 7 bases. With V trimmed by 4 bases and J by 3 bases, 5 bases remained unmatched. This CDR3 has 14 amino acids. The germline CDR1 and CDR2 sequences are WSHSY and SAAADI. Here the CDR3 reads CASSAKGAYYGYTF. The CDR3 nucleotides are TGCGCCAGCAGTGCTAAGGGGGCATACTATGGCTACACCTTC.

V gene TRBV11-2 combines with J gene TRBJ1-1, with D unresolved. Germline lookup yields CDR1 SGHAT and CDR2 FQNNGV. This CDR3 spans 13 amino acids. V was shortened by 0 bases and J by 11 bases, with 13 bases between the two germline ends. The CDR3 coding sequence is TGTGCCAGCAGCTTAGATCCCGGGAGGCGTGCTTTCTTT. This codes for CASSLDPGRRAFF.

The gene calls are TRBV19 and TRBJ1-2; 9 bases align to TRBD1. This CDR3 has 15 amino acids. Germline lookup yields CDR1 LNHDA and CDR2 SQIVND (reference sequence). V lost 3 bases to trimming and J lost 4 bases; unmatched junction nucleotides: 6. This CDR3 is CASSIGGQGLYGYTF. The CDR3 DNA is TGTGCCAGTAGTATCGGGGGACAGGGACTCTATGGCTACACCTTC. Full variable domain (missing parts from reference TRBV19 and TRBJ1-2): DGGITQSPKYLFRKEGQNVTLSCEQNLNHDAMYWYRQDPGQGLRLIYYSQIVNDFQKGDIAEGYSVSREKKESFPLTVTSAQKNPTAFYLCASSIGGQGLYGYTFGSGTRLTVV.

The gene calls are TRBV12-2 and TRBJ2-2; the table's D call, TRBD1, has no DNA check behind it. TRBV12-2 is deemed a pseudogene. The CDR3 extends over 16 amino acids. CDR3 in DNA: TGTGCAAGTCGCTCCCCCTTTGGGACAGTCTCTGGGGAGCTGTTTTTT. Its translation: CASRSPFGTVSGELFF.

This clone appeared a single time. CDR3 in DNA: TGTGCCAGCAGTGAGGGACTAGCGGGATACAATGAGCAGTTCTTC. It encodes CASSEGLAGYNEQFF. This chain links TRBV6-1 with TRBJ2-1, with 13 bases aligning to TRBD2. The V gene's germline CDR1 is MNHNS and CDR2 SASEGT. J gave up 4 bases and V 3 bases, and 0 bases lay outside the gene matches. The CDR3 sequence is 15 residues long.

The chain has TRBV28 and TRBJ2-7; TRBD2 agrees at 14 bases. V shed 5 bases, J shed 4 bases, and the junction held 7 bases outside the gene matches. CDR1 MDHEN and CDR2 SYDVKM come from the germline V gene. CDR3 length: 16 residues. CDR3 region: CASSLMTSGRVYEQYF. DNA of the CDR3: TGTGCCAGCAGTCTAATGACTAGCGGGAGGGTTTACGAGCAGTACTTC.

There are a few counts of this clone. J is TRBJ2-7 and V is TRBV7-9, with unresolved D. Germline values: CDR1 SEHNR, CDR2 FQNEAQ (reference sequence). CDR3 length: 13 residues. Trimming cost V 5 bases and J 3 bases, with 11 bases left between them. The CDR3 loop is CASSTDKFYEQYF. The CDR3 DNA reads TGTGCCAGCAGCACAGACAAGTTCTACGAGCAGTACTTC.

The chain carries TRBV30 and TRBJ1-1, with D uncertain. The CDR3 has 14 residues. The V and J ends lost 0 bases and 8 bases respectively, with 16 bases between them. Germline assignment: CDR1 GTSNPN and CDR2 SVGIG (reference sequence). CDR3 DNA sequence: TGTGCCTGGAGTGTAGTAGGCCGGAACAGAGAAGCTTTCTTT. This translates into CAWSVVGRNREAFF. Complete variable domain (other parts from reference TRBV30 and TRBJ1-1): SQTIHQWPATLVQPVGSPLSLECTVEGTSNPNLYWYRQAAGRGLQLLFYSVGIGQISSEVPQNLSASRPQDRQFILSSKKLLLSDSGFYLCAWSVVGRNREAFFGQGTRLTVV.

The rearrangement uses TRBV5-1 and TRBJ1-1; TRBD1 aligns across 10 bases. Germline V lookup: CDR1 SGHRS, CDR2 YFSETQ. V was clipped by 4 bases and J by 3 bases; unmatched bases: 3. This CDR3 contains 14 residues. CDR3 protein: CASSPGTGDTEAFF. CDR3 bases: TGCGCCAGCAGCCCCGGGACAGGGGACACTGAAGCTTTCTTT.

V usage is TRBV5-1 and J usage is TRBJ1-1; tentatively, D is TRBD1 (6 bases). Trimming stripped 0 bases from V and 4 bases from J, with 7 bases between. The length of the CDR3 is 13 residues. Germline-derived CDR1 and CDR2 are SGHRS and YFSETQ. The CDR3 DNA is TGCGCCAGCAGCTTGGACAGGGCCACTGAAGCTTTCTTT. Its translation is CASSLDRATEAFF. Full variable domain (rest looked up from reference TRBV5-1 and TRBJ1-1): KAGVTQTPRYLIKTRGQQVTLSCSPISGHRSVSWYQQTPGQGLQFLFEYFSETQRNKGNFPGRFSGRQFSNSRSEMNVSTLELGDSALYLCASSLDRATEAFFGQGTRLTVV.

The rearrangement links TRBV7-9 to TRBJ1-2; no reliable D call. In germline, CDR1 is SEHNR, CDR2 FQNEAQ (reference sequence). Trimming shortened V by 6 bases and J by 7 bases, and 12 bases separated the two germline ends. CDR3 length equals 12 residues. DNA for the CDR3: TGTGCCAGCAGGGAGCCGGGTGGTGGCTACACCTTC. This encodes CASREPGGGYTF.

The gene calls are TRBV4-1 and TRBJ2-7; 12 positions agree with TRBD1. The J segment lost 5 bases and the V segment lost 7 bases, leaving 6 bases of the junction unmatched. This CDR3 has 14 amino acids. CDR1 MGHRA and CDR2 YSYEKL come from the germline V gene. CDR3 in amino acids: CASKGQGARNEQYF. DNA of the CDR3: TGCGCCAGCAAGGGACAGGGGGCTCGGAACGAGCAGTACTTC.

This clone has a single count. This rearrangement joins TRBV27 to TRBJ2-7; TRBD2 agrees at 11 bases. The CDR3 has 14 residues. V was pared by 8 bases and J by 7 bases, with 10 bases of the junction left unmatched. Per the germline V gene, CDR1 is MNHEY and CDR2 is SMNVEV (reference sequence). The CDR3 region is CASALAGVGQEQYF. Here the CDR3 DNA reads TGTGCCAGCGCACTAGCGGGAGTCGGCCAGGAGCAGTACTTC.

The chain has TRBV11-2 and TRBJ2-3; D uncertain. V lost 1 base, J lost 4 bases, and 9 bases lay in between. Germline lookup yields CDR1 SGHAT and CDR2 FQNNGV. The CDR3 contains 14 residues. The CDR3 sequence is CASSLVLAADTQYF. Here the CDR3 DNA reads TGTGCCAGCAGCTTAGTTCTGGCTGCAGATACGCAGTATTTT.

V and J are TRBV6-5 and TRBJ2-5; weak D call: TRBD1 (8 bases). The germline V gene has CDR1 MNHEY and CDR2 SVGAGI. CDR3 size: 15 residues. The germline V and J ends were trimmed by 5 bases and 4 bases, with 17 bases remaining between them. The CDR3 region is CASSKQGGKGETQYF. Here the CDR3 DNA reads TGTGCCAGCAGTAAACAGGGGGGGAAGGGAGAGACCCAGTACTTC.

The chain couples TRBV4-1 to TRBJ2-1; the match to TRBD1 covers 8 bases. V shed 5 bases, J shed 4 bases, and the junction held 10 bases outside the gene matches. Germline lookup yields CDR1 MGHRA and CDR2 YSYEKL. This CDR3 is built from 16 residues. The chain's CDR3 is CASSGTGTGTYNEQFF. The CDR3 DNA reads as TGCGCCAGCAGCGGTACCGGGACAGGAACGTACAATGAGCAGTTCTTC.

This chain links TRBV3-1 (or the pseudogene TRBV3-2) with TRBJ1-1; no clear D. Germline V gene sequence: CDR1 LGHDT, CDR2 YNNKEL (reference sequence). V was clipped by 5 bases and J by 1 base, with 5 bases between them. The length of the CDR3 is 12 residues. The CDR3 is CASSTRNTEAFF. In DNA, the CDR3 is TGTGCCAGCAGCACGAGGAACACTGAAGCTTTCTTT.

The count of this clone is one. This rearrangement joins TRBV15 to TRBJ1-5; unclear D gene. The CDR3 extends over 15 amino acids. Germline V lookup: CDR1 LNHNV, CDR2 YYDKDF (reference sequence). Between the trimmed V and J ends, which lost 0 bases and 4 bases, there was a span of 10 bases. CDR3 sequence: CATSRELAPNQPQHF. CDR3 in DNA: TGTGCCACCAGCAGAGAACTCGCACCAAATCAGCCCCAGCATTTT.

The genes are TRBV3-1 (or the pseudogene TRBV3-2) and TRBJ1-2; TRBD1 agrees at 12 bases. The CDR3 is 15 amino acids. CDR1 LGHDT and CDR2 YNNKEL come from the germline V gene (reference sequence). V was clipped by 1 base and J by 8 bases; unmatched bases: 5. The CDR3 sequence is CASSQGGQGARGYTF. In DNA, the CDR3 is TGTGCCAGCAGCCAAGGGGGACAGGGGGCGCGGGGCTACACCTTC.

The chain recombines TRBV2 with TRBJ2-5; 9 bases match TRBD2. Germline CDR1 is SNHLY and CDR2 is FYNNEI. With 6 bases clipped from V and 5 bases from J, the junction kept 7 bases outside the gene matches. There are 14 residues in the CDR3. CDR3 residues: CASRLLAGIETQYF. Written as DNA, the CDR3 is TGTGCCAGCAGGCTACTAGCGGGCATCGAGACCCAGTACTTC.

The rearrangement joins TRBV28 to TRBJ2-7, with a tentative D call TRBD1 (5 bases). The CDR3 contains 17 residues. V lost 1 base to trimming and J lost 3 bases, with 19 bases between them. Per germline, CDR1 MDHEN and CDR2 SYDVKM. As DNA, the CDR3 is TGTGCCAGCAGTTTATCCTCCCGGACACCCTTACTCTACGAGCAGTACTTC. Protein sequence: CASSLSSRTPLLYEQYF.

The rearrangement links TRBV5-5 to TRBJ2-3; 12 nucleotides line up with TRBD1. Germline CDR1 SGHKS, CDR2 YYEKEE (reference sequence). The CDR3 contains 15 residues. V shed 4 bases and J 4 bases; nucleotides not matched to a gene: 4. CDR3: CASSGGTGGADTQYF. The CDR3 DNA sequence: TGTGCCAGCAGCGGGGGGACAGGGGGCGCAGATACGCAGTATTTT.

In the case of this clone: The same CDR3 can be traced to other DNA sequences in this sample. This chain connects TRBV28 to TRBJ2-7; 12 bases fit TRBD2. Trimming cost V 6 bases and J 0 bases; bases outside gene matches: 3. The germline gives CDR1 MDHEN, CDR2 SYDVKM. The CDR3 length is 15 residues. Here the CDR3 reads CASSGLAGISYEQYF. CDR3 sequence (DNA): TGTGCCAGCAGCGGACTAGCGGGGATCTCCTACGAGCAGTACTTC.

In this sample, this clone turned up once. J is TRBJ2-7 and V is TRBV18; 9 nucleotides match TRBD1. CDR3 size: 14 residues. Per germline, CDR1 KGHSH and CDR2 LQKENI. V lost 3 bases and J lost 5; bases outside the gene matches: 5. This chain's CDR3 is CASSPGTGNHEQYF. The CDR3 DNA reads TGTGCCAGCTCACCTGGGACAGGGAATCACGAGCAGTACTTC.

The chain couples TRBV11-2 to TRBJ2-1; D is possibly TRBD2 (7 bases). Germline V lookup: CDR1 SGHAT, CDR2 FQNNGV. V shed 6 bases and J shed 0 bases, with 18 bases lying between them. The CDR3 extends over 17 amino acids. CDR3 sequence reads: CASSFLGGGFSYNEQFF. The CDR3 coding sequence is TGTGCCAGCAGTTTTCTAGGGGGGGGCTTCTCCTACAATGAGCAGTTCTTC.

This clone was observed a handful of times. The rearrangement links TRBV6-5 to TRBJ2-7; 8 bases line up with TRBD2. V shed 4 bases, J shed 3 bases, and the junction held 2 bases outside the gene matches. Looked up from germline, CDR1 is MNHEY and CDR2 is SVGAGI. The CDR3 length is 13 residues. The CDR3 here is CASSSTSGYEQYF. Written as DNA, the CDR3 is TGTGCCAGCAGTTCCACTAGCGGCTACGAGCAGTACTTC.